The clone carrying this T cell receptor (beta chain) has a single count. The sample belongs to a study of CD8 T cells in Susac syndrome. V was trimmed by 0 bases and J by 2 bases, leaving 10 bases between them. This CDR3 spans 15 amino acids. Germline values: CDR1 LNHNV, CDR2 YYDKDF (reference sequence). Reverse transcription used about 0.45 to 1 ug RNA and random hexamers. MiXCR, run by TCRdb on the immunoSEQ multiplex PCR reads, gives a single entry per CDR3 protein. The table has 200,000 to 250,000 distinct CDR3 sequences, 94% seen once; the top ten hold roughly 0.14%. The chain employs TRBV15 and TRBJ1-2; D is undetermined. The sample consisted of CD4+ T cells from PBMCs. The TCR sequence derives from a human donor with Susac syndrome. CDR3 sequence: CATSRDRESNYGYTF. CDR3 in DNA: TGTGCCACCAGCAGAGATAGGGAGTCCAACTATGGCTACACCTTC.